The rows below give T cell receptor beta chains drawn from one sample of a study of stem cell transplantation in POMP-related autoinflammatory disease. Clones were read by immunoSEQ multiplex PCR, and TCRdb kept only the in-frame ones, dropping some. This sample yields over a thousand clones, of which roughly 70% are seen a single time; around two thirds belongs to the top ten. What was sequenced was CD8+ T cells from PBMCs. The receptors were gathered from a human donor in good health. CDR3s include the opening cysteine and the closing phenylalanine or tryptophan. A D gene is named only where the DNA matches it firmly. Size is omitted from some rows. Given values are once, few, many or a class for expanded clones.

NA TRBJ2-2 TRBD2 TRBV7-7 CASSPRPGLAGDLNTGELFF TGTGCCAGCAGCCCAAGGCCGGGACTAGCGGGCGACTTGAACACCGGGGAGCTGTTTTTT
NA TRBJ2-5 NA TRBV5-6 CASSFPTDRAQETQYF TGTGCCAGCAGCTTCCCCACGGACAGAGCTCAAGAGACCCAGTACTTC
NA TRBJ2-7 NA TRBV11-2 CASSLGSGVEQYF TGTGCCAGCAGCTTAGGTTCCGGCGTGGAGCAGTACTTC
once TRBJ1-5 NA TRBV15 CATSRPGDPQHF TGTGCCACCAGCCGGCCGGGTGATCCCCAGCATTTT
NA TRBJ1-6 NA TRBV30 CAWSGLGGYNSPLHF TGTGCCTGGAGCGGGCTAGGGGGGTATAATTCACCCCTCCACTTT
NA TRBJ1-1 NA TRBV9 CASSPGLNTEAFF TGTGCCAGCAGCCCAGGGTTGAACACTGAAGCTTTCTTT
NA TRBJ1-2 TRBD1 TRBV7-6 CASSLDPTGVYGYTF TGTGCCAGCAGCTTAGACCCGACAGGGGTCTATGGCTACACCTTC
NA TRBJ2-3 NA TRBV13 CASSSYSSAGTDTQYF TGTGCCAGCAGCTCCTATTCTAGCGCGGGCACAGATACGCAGTATTTT
NA TRBJ2-3 NA TRBV9 CASSVDKGRDTQYF TGTGCCAGCAGCGTAGACAAGGGCAGAGATACGCAGTATTTT
few TRBJ2-5 TRBD2 TRBV7-7 CASSLKSGGLEETQYF TGTGCTAGCAGCTTAAAAAGCGGGGGACTTGAGGAGACCCAGTACTTC
few TRBJ1-1 NA TRBV30 CAWSWGRGTEAFF TGTGCCTGGAGCTGGGGGAGAGGGACTGAAGCTTTCTTT
NA TRBJ2-4 NA TRBV6-4 CASSRDAEDIQYF TGTGCCAGCAGTAGGGACGCCGAAGACATTCAGTACTTC
NA TRBJ2-6 NA TRBV27 CASSFGAPGANVLTF TGTGCCAGCAGTTTTGGAGCCCCTGGGGCCAACGTCCTGACTTTC
NA TRBJ2-3 NA TRBV23-1 CASSHGAGACTDTQYF TGCGCCAGCAGTCACGGGGCAGGGGCGTGCACAGATACGCAGTATTTT
NA TRBJ1-2 NA TRBV27 CASSSNPYSYGYTF TGTGCCAGCAGTTCGAACCCTTACAGCTATGGCTACACCTTC
NA TRBJ2-2 NA TRBV27 CASQWGGSTGELFF TGTGCCAGCCAGTGGGGGGGCTCCACCGGGGAGCTGTTTTTT
NA TRBJ2-7 TRBD1 TRBV30 CAWSDWTGTTYEQYF TGTGCCTGGAGTGACTGGACAGGGACCACCTACGAGCAGTACTTC
NA TRBJ2-2 TRBD2 TRBV6-4 CASSESGDTGELFF TGTGCCAGCAGTGAAAGCGGGGACACCGGGGAGCTGTTTTTT
large TRBJ2-5 NA TRBV27 CASSPTVEETQYF TGTGCCAGCAGCCCGACAGTGGAAGAGACCCAGTACTTC
NA TRBJ2-5 TRBD2 TRBV28 CASTPARGGDLETQYF TGTGCCAGCACCCCCGCCCGGGGAGGGGATTTAGAGACCCAGTACTTC
NA TRBJ2-3 TRBD1 TRBV15 CATSRSDRGRTDTQYF TGTGCCACCAGCAGATCGGACAGGGGACGCACAGATACGCAGTATTTT
NA TRBJ2-2 NA TRBV25-1 CASTTNTGELFF TGTGCCAGCACCACTAACACCGGGGAGCTGTTTTTT
NA TRBJ1-3 NA TRBV15 CATSRDIRTVSGNTIYF TGTGCCACCAGCAGAGACATCAGGACAGTCTCTGGAAACACCATATATTTT
few TRBJ1-5 NA TRBV21-1 CASSKCDRSHQPQHF TGTGCCAGCAGCAAATGCGACAGAAGCCATCAGCCCCAGCATTTT
once TRBJ2-3 NA TRBV6-4 CASSDSRDTDTQYF TGTGCCAGCAGTGACTCGCGGGACACAGATACGCAGTATTTT
NA TRBJ2-1 NA TRBV19 CASSRQLDEQFF TGTGCCAGTAGTCGGCAGCTAGATGAGCAGTTCTTC
NA TRBJ2-3 TRBD2 TRBV11-2 CASRVGRDTQYF TGTGCCAGCAGGGTCGGGAGGGATACGCAGTATTTT
NA TRBJ1-1 NA TRBV25-1 CASTVGGKTEAFF TGTGCCAGCACCGTTGGGGGGAAAACTGAAGCTTTCTTT
NA TRBJ2-1 NA TRBV5-6 CASSLVQGYNEQFF TGTGCCAGCAGCTTGGTCCAGGGCTACAATGAGCAGTTCTTC
NA TRBJ2-3 NA TRBV9 CASSVGSGDAADTQYF TGTGCCAGCAGCGTAGGGTCGGGAGATGCGGCAGATACGCAGTATTTT
NA TRBJ1-1 NA TRBV6-6 CASSPLEGAPEAFF TGTGCCAGCAGTCCCCTGGAAGGGGCCCCTGAAGCTTTCTTT
once TRBJ2-1 TRBD2 TRBV9 CASSVTGPTSGYNEQFF TGTGCCAGCAGCGTCACCGGTCCGACTAGCGGCTACAATGAGCAGTTCTTC
NA TRBJ1-6 NA TRBV4-2 CASSQWGRGAFGSPLHF TGTGCCAGCAGCCAATGGGGTCGGGGGGCGTTCGGTTCACCCCTCCACTTT